The rows below give T cell receptor beta chains drawn from one sample of a study of T cell repertoires in cytomegalovirus infection. These receptors have no known antigen. From the reads, TCRdb called clonotypes with MiXCR, one entry per CDR3 protein. The table has tens of thousands of distinct CDR3 sequences, roughly a fifth seen once. Sample: CD8+ T cells from cultured PBMCs, taken from culture after CMV antigen stimulation. Receptors were obtained from a human donor in good health (CMV status not recorded). Some clones in this sample may be carry-over from other donors' samples. The CDR3 runs from the conserved cysteine through the conserved F or W. D genes are given only for firm matches. Rows give clone size only sometimes, using once, few, many, or a class for an expanded clone.

D,V,J,size,DNA,CDR3
NA,TRBV7-8,TRBJ1-5,few,TGTGCCAGCAGCTTAGTCAGGGTAGGGGCTAGCAATCAGCCCCAGCATTTT,CASSLVRVGASNQPQHF
NA,TRBV12-3/TRBV12-4,TRBJ2-3,few,TGTGCCAGCACCCTGGTTAGCAGTGCAGATACGCAGTATTTT,CASTLVSSADTQYF
NA,TRBV7-9,TRBJ2-3,NA,TGTGCCAGCAGCTTAGCGATGGTGGACAGAACCTGGTATACGCAGTATTTT,CASSLAMVDRTWYTQYF
NA,TRBV7-2,TRBJ2-7,few,TGTGCCAGCAGCCTAGGGCTGGACGAGCAGTACTTC,CASSLGLDEQYF
NA,TRBV10-3,TRBJ1-2,NA,TGTGCCATATTTGAATCCCCCTATGGCTACACCTTC,CAIFESPYGYTF
NA,TRBV7-2,TRBJ2-3,NA,TGTGCCAGCAGCACGAGAGGGGGGTCAGATACGCAGTATTTT,CASSTRGGSDTQYF
TRBD1,TRBV7-6,TRBJ2-2,NA,TGTGCCAGCAGCTTAGTCACGGACAGGGAATACACCGGGGAGCTGTTTTTT,CASSLVTDREYTGELFF
NA,TRBV28,TRBJ2-5,few,TGTGCCAGCAGTTTGAGACTCCCTGAAGAGACCCAGTACTTC,CASSLRLPEETQYF
NA,TRBV6-5,TRBJ2-1,NA,TGTGCCAGCAGTTCCTCCAGACTATTAGGGAAAGGCTATGAGCAGTTCTTC,CASSSSRLLGKGYEQFF
NA,TRBV4-1,TRBJ2-2,few,TGCGCCAGCAGCCACCCGGGGCTCGAACAGGCCTCGGGGACCGGGGAGCTGTTTTTT,CASSHPGLEQASGTGELFF
NA,TRBV28,TRBJ2-3,few,TGTGCCAGCAGTTCCCCGTCAGGTCCGGATACGCAGTATTTT,CASSSPSGPDTQYF
NA,TRBV5-1,TRBJ2-7,NA,TGCGCCAGCAGCTACAGGACAGCCGCAAGTAGCTCCTACGAGCAGTACTTC,CASSYRTAASSSYEQYF
TRBD1,TRBV7-2,TRBJ2-7,NA,TGTGCCAGCAGGGGACAGGGGTTCTACGAGCAGTACTTC,CASRGQGFYEQYF
NA,TRBV6-2/TRBV6-3,TRBJ2-1,few,TGTGCCAGCAGTCCAGCGGACAATGAGCAGTTCTTC,CASSPADNEQFF
NA,TRBV27,TRBJ1-5,many,TGTGCCAGCAGTTCGATCGGACAGAGCAATCAGCCCCAGCATTTT,CASSSIGQSNQPQHF
TRBD1,TRBV6-2/TRBV6-3,TRBJ1-1,few,TGTGCCAGCAGTTACGGACAGGGGACGGGGAACACTGAAGCTTTCTTT,CASSYGQGTGNTEAFF
NA,TRBV7-2,TRBJ2-7,NA,TGTGCCAGCAGCCTGACGGGCGGGACACCCTACGAGCAGTACTTC,CASSLTGGTPYEQYF
NA,TRBV7-9,TRBJ1-2,NA,TGTGCCAGCAGCTTCTGGGAGGACTATGGCTACACCTTC,CASSFWEDYGYTF
TRBD1,TRBV30,TRBJ2-7,NA,TGTGCCTGGAGGGGACAGGGCGTCTACGAGCAGTACTTC,CAWRGQGVYEQYF
NA,TRBV7-9,TRBJ2-7,NA,TGTGCCAGCAGCTTACCTCGCGGTGCGGGCGAGCAGTACTTC,CASSLPRGAGEQYF
NA,TRBV28,TRBJ1-6,NA,TGTGCCAGCAGTTCTACCCCGCTGAGCTCCTATAATTCACCCCTCCACTTT,CASSSTPLSSYNSPLHF
TRBD2,TRBV11-2,TRBJ2-3,NA,TGTGCCAGCAGCTTAGAGCCTAGCGGGGGGGGCACAGATACGCAGTATTTT,CASSLEPSGGGTDTQYF
NA,TRBV7-7,TRBJ1-5,NA,TGTGCCAGCAGCTTAGATCGGGGGGCCAATAGTAGCAATCAGCCCCAGCATTTT,CASSLDRGANSSNQPQHF
TRBD1,TRBV9,TRBJ1-2,few,TGTGCCAGCAGCGCACAGGGGAGCTACACCTTC,CASSAQGSYTF
NA,TRBV7-2,TRBJ2-5,few,TGTGCCAGCAGCTTAGCGGTGCTGTGGGAGACCCAGTACTTC,CASSLAVLWETQYF
TRBD1,TRBV7-8,TRBJ1-4,NA,TGTGCCAGCAGCTTAGCGAGGACAGGTCTGAATGAAAAACTGTTTTTT,CASSLARTGLNEKLFF
TRBD2,TRBV7-3,TRBJ2-3,NA,TGTGCCAGCAGCTTCGGGGCGGGGGGGCGAGATACGCAGTATTTT,CASSFGAGGRDTQYF
TRBD2,TRBV10-3,TRBJ2-1,NA,TGTGCCATCAGTGAGCTCTGGACTAGCGGGGATGACAATGAGCAGTTCTTC,CAISELWTSGDDNEQFF
TRBD1,TRBV27,TRBJ1-1,NA,TGTGCCAGCAGCACCTCTGGAGAGGGGGCCCCTGTAACTGAAGCTTTCTTT,CASSTSGEGAPVTEAFF
NA,TRBV7-2,TRBJ1-5,NA,TGTGCCAGCAGCTTGGGGGTTGCGGGGTATCAGCCCCAGCATTTT,CASSLGVAGYQPQHF